This T cell receptor beta chain was retrieved from a study of T cell responses to AZD1222 COVID-19 vaccine. Points from the study as a whole: Females made up more of the donors, who were largely white British, and clonal diversity may have come out too low.

V was shortened by 5 bases and J by 1 base, with 8 bases between the two germline ends. Germline CDR1 reads MNHEY; CDR2 reads SVGAGI. This CDR3 has 13 amino acids. Sequencing was performed with immunoSEQ multiplex PCR; in TCRdb, only in-frame clones are kept and a portion is missing. Here the sample table reports more than 110,000 clones. Details on this clone: The antigen is undetermined.

The clonotype originates from an adult in good health. The chain combines TRBV6-5 with TRBJ1-1; the D gene is possibly TRBD1 (5 bases). Input material: peripheral blood. Written as DNA, the CDR3 is TGTGCCAGCAGTACGCAGGGGAACACTGAAGCTTTCTTT. This encodes CASSTQGNTEAFF.